This note documents a single T cell receptor (beta chain) sequence. This entry belongs to a study of shared clonotypes between healthy human individuals. How the authors handled the data: As immunoSEQ supplied junction-only sequences (without quality scores), filtering differed. Repertoires were generated with immunoSEQ multiplex PCR, while TCRdb's copy carries only in-frame clones and drops some. V, J and clone size derive from that table, while D and trimming were established from the DNA sequence. The sample lists approximately 1,000,000 clones; approximately 80% were seen once. Germline-derived CDR1 and CDR2 are MNHEY and SVGAGI. This CDR3 has 15 residues. V lost 4 bases and J lost 3, with 15 bases in between.

The chain carries TRBV6-5 and TRBJ2-5, with D perhaps matching TRBD1 (6 bases). The clonotype originates from a young man in good health. Some clones in this sample may be carry-over from other donors' samples. Sample: memory CD4+ T cells from PBMCs. Subset indicated: CD45RA-negative fraction. The CDR3 DNA reads TGTGCCAGCAGTTTTGCCGGGACAATGAAAGAGACCCAGTACTTC. Its protein product is CASSFAGTMKETQYF.